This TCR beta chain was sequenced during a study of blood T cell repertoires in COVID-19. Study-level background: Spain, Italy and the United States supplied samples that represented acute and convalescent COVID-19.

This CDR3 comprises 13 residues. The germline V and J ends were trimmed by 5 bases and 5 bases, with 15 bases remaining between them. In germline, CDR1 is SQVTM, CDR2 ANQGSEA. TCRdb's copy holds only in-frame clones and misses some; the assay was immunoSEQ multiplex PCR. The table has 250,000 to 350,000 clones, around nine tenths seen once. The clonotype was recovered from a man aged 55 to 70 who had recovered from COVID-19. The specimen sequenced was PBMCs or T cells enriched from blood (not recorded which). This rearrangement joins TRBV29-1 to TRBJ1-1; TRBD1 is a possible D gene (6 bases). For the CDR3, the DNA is TGCAGCGTTATACAGGGCGGACGAACTGAAGCTTTCTTT. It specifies CSVIQGGRTEAFF.